Below are 19 T cell receptor beta chains sequenced from a single sample in a study of blood T cell repertoires in COVID-19 (dated by TCRdb to 2019 to 2021). Receptor libraries were prepared by the immunoSEQ multiplex PCR assay. TCRdb retrieved this table from immuneACCESS and kept in-frame rearrangements only. Not all clones are present; in checked studies, unresolved V genes account for under half, and no reason is known for the remainder. A total of some 100,000 clones appear in this sample, roughly four fifths of them only once. The top ten clonotypes cover 6.5% to 8.5% of the sample. What was sequenced was peripheral blood. Every receptor here comes from a man aged 50 to 59 with active or convalescent COVID-19.

The chain recombines TRBV19 with TRBJ1-1; weak D call: TRBD1 (5 bases). The CDR3 has 13 amino acids. V was trimmed by 6 bases and J by 0 bases, leaving 8 bases between them. CDR1 is LNHDA, CDR2 SQIVND, per germline (reference sequence). The CDR3 nucleotides read TGTGCCAGTAGCGAGACAGTGAACACTGAAGCTTTCTTT. Its translation: CASSETVNTEAFF.

The rearrangement uses TRBV10-2 and TRBJ2-2; 9 nucleotides agree with TRBD1. Trimming took 3 bases from V and 6 from J; bases not matched to a gene: 5. The CDR3 consists of 15 residues. Germline V gene lookup returns CDR1 WSHSY and CDR2 SAAADI. CDR3 residues: CASSDWGQGPGELFF. The CDR3 DNA follows: TGCGCCAGCAGTGATTGGGGACAGGGACCCGGGGAGCTGTTTTTT.

This chain links TRBV3-1 (or the pseudogene TRBV3-2) with TRBJ1-4; the D is unclear. This CDR3 has 16 residues. V was trimmed by 1 base and J by 0 bases, leaving 9 bases between them. Per the germline V gene, CDR1 is LGHDT and CDR2 is YNNKEL (reference sequence). The CDR3 spells CASSQAVFATNEKLFF. The CDR3 DNA is TGTGCCAGCAGCCAAGCAGTCTTTGCAACTAATGAAAAACTGTTTTTT.

V and J are TRBV6-6 and TRBJ2-1; D possibly corresponds to TRBD1 (5 bases). CDR1 is MNHNY and CDR2 is SVGAGI in the germline V gene (reference sequence). The CDR3 totals 13 residues. Trimming took 0 bases from V and 5 from J, leaving 5 bases between them. In DNA form, the CDR3 reads TGTGCCAGCAGTTACTCAGGGGACAATGAGCAGTTCTTC. This codes for CASSYSGDNEQFF.

The chain couples TRBV27 to TRBJ2-3, with TRBD1 identical over 10 bases. The CDR3 length is 14 residues. From germline, CDR1 is MNHEY and CDR2 SMNVEV (reference sequence). With V trimmed by 5 bases and J by 6 bases, 5 bases remained unmatched. The CDR3 region is CASSKDRGVDTQYF. In DNA form, the CDR3 reads TGTGCCAGCAGTAAGGACAGGGGGGTGGATACGCAGTATTTT.

The V call is TRBV12-5, the J call TRBJ1-1; D is unclear. With 0 bases removed from V and 2 bases from J, the gap between germline ends came to 13 bases. Germline-derived CDR1 and CDR2 are LGHNT and FRNRAP. This CDR3 contains 16 residues. CDR3 sequence: CASGLVPSTLNTEAFF. DNA for the CDR3: TGTGCTAGTGGTTTGGTACCTAGCACCCTTAACACTGAAGCTTTCTTT.

This clone has just one count. This CDR3 reads CAINRSGSLKDTQYF. The CDR3 region has the DNA TGTGCCATCAATCGGTCAGGGTCCCTTAAGGATACGCAGTATTTT. V gene TRBV10-3 combines with J gene TRBJ2-3; perhaps TRBD1 as D (5 bases). The CDR3 totals 15 residues. Trimming left V 7 bases short and J 6 bases short, with 20 bases between. CDR1 and CDR2 (germline): ENHRY, SYGVKD.

CDR3 protein: CASSPLRGRNTGELFF. The CDR3 region has the DNA TGTGCCAGCAGCCCCCTCAGGGGGCGTAACACCGGGGAGCTGTTTTTT. This chain joins TRBV7-9 and TRBJ2-2; 8 nucleotides agree with TRBD1. Germline values: CDR1 SEHNR, CDR2 FQNEAQ (reference sequence). Germline trimming cut 5 bases from V and 2 bases from J; bases unmatched to any gene: 7. CDR3 length equals 16 residues.

J is TRBJ2-7 and V is TRBV3-1 (or the pseudogene TRBV3-2), with 8 bases identical to TRBD1. Trimming at V came to 0 bases and at J to 4 bases, leaving 8 bases not matched to a gene. Germline V gene sequence: CDR1 LGHDT, CDR2 YNNKEL (reference sequence). The CDR3 is 16 residues long. CDR3 sequence: CASSQDSAGGAYEQYF. CDR3 nucleotides: TGTGCCAGCAGCCAAGATTCCGCAGGGGGCGCGTACGAGCAGTACTTC.

The chain uses TRBV10-3 and TRBJ1-3; weak D call: TRBD1 (5 bases). The ends were cut back, 4 bases at V and 7 bases at J, with 14 bases in the middle. The CDR3 loop spans 14 amino acids. Germline assignment: CDR1 ENHRY and CDR2 SYGVKD. As DNA, the CDR3 is TGTGCCATCAGTGGTTCTCCGGGGGAGAACACCATATATTTT. It translates to CAISGSPGENTIYF.

The rearrangement uses TRBV6-5 and TRBJ2-1, with a tentative D call TRBD1 (5 bases). Germline loops: CDR1 MNHEY, CDR2 SVGAGI. Trimming left V 5 bases short and J 2 bases short, with 13 bases between. The CDR3 extends over 15 amino acids. The CDR3 DNA follows: TGTGCCAGCAGTCAGGGTCAGTACGCCTACAATGAGCAGTTCTTC. Translated, it gives CASSQGQYAYNEQFF.

V usage is TRBV5-1 and J usage is TRBJ2-7; a weak D match, TRBD2 (7 bases). The CDR3 loop spans 15 amino acids. V shed 3 bases and J shed 2 bases, with 15 bases lying between them. From germline, CDR1 is SGHRS and CDR2 YFSETQ. The CDR3, as DNA: TGCGCCAGCAGCTCAAACGGGGGGCGACCCTACGAGCAGTACTTC. The encoded protein is CASSSNGGRPYEQYF. Full variable domain (rest looked up from reference TRBV5-1 and TRBJ2-7): KAGVTQTPRYLIKTRGQQVTLSCSPISGHRSVSWYQQTPGQGLQFLFEYFSETQRNKGNFPGRFSGRQFSNSRSEMNVSTLELGDSALYLCASSSNGGRPYEQYFGPGTRLTVT.

The J gene is TRBJ2-1, the V gene TRBV7-6; D possibly corresponds to TRBD1 (6 bases). This CDR3 is built from 15 residues. Germline V gene data show CDR1 as SGHVS and CDR2 as FNYEAQ. Trimming cost V 1 base and J 5 bases, with 12 bases left between them. The CDR3, as DNA: TGTGCCAGCAGCTTAGGGCTACAGGGAGACAATGAGCAGTTCTTC. It yields the protein CASSLGLQGDNEQFF.

The CDR3 nucleotides read TGTGCCAGCAGCCAAGAACTTCCCGGGGGGTCTTCGGGAGAGACCCAGTACTTC. Protein product: CASSQELPGGSSGETQYF. The chain joins TRBV4-2 to TRBJ2-5; 7 nucleotides agree with TRBD2. V lost 0 bases to trimming and J lost 4 bases; unmatched junction nucleotides: 14. This CDR3 region has 18 residues. Germline loops: CDR1 LGHNA, CDR2 YNFKEQ.

The J gene is TRBJ2-7, the V gene TRBV5-1; TRBD1 matches at 8 bases. There are 13 residues in the CDR3. The J segment lost 2 bases and the V segment lost 4 bases, leaving 2 bases of the junction unmatched. Germline assignment: CDR1 SGHRS and CDR2 YFSETQ. CDR3 DNA: TGCGCCAGCAGCACGGACAGGGCCTACGAGCAGTACTTC. Translation gives CASSTDRAYEQYF. Complete variable domain (other parts from reference TRBV5-1 and TRBJ2-7): KAGVTQTPRYLIKTRGQQVTLSCSPISGHRSVSWYQQTPGQGLQFLFEYFSETQRNKGNFPGRFSGRQFSNSRSEMNVSTLELGDSALYLCASSTDRAYEQYFGPGTRLTVT.

J is TRBJ2-5 and V is TRBV29-1; D is uncertain. Germline assignment: CDR1 SQVTM and CDR2 ANQGSEA. V lost 0 bases, J lost 0 bases, and 11 bases lay in between. The CDR3 has 15 amino acids. CDR3 loop: CSVEDAAANQETQYF. As DNA, the CDR3 is TGCAGCGTTGAAGATGCGGCGGCCAACCAAGAGACCCAGTACTTC. The full variable domain, with the rest looked up from reference TRBV29-1 and TRBJ2-5, is SAVISQKPSRDICQRGTSLTIQCQVDSQVTMMFWYRQQPGQSLTLIATANQGSEATYESGFVIDKFPISRPNLTFSTLTVSNMSPEDSSIYLCSVEDAAANQETQYFGPGTRLLVL.

V is TRBV20-1 and J is TRBJ1-1, with TRBD1 matching 8 bases. The germline V gene has CDR1 DFQATT and CDR2 SNEGSKA (reference sequence). Germline trimming cut 3 bases from V and 4 bases from J; bases unmatched to any gene: 10. The CDR3 consists of 15 residues. CDR3 in DNA: TGCAGTGCTAGTGAAACAGGGGGATATAGCACTGAAGCTTTCTTT. Encoded protein: CSASETGGYSTEAFF.

The V and J genes are TRBV19 and TRBJ2-7; 11 bases agree with TRBD1. Germline trimming cut 6 bases from V and 6 bases from J; bases unmatched to any gene: 7. The CDR3 is made up of 14 amino acids. CDR1 and CDR2 from the germline V gene are LNHDA and SQIVND (reference sequence). CDR3 bases: TGTGCCAGTAGCCGAGGACAGGGGGCGACCGAGCAGTACGTC. Translating it yields CASSRGQGATEQYV.

V usage is TRBV19 and J usage is TRBJ1-4; D might be TRBD1 (6 bases). The CDR3 extends over 13 amino acids. V was shortened by 5 bases and J by 5 bases, with 9 bases between the two germline ends. Germline lookup yields CDR1 LNHDA and CDR2 SQIVND (reference sequence). The CDR3 region has the DNA TGTGCCAGTAGTTGGCAGGGGAATGAAAAACTGTTTTTT. This codes for CASSWQGNEKLFF.